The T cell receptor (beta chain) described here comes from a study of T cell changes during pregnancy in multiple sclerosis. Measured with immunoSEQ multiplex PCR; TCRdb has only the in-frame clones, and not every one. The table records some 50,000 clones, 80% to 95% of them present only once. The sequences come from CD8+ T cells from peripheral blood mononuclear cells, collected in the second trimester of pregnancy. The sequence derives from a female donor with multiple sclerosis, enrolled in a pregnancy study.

The CDR3 sequence: CASSFGVSYEQYF. The CDR3 DNA sequence: TGTGCCAGCAGCTTTGGAGTTTCCTACGAGCAGTACTTC. The chain links TRBV4-2 to TRBJ2-7; D unresolved. This CDR3 is 13 amino acids long. V was clipped by 5 bases and J by 1 base, with 9 bases between them. The germline V gene has CDR1 LGHNA and CDR2 YNFKEQ.